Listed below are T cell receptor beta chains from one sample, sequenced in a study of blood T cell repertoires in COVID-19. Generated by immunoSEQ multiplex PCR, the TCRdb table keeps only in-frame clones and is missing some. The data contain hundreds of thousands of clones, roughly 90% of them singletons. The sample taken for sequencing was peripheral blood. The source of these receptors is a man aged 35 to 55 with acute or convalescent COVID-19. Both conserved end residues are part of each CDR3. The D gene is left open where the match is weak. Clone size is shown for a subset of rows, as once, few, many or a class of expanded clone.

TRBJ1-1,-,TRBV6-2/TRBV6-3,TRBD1,TGTGCCAGCAGTGACGCGACAGGGGGTAGAACTGAAGCTTTCTTT,CASSDATGGRTEAFF
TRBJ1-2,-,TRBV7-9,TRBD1,TGTGCCAGCAGCTTAGTCAGGGGGAGCTACACCTTC,CASSLVRGSYTF
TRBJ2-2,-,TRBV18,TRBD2,TGTGCCAGCTCACCATCCAAGACTAGCGGGAGTACAGACACCGGGGAGCTGTTTTTT,CASSPSKTSGSTDTGELFF
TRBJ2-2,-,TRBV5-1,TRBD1,TGCGCCAGCAGCCCCCAGGGGGCGCACACCGGGGAGCTGTTTTTT,CASSPQGAHTGELFF
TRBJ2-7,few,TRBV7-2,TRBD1,TGTGCCAGCAGCCTCTCCCGACAGGGTGGCTACGAGCAGTACTTC,CASSLSRQGGYEQYF
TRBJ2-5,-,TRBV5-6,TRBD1,TGTGCCAGCAGCCTAAGGACAGGGGATTTGTATGAGACCCAGTACTTC,CASSLRTGDLYETQYF
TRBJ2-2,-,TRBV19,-,TGTGCCAGTAGTACCTACCCGGGACTTAACACCGGGGAGCTGTTTTTT,CASSTYPGLNTGELFF
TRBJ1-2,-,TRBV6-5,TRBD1,TGTGCCAGCAGTTACGCCGGAGGGGGCGGCTATGGCTACACCTTC,CASSYAGGGGYGYTF
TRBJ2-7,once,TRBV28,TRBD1,TGTGCCAGCAGTCGGGACAGATACTACGAGCAGTACTTC,CASSRDRYYEQYF
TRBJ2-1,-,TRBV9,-,TGTGCCAGCCAGGCTGTCTCCTACAATGAGCAGTTCTTC,CASQAVSYNEQFF
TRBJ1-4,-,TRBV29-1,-,TGCAGCGTTGAACTGCCCGCAGGGCCTAATGAAAAACTGTTTTTT,CSVELPAGPNEKLFF
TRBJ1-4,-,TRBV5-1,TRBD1,TGCGCCAGCAGCTTGGCCAGGCAGGGGGCAGGATATGAAAAACTGTTTTTT,CASSLARQGAGYEKLFF
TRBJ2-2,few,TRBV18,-,TGTGCCAGCTCTGTCAGGGGAAGGACCGGGGAGCTGTTTTTT,CASSVRGRTGELFF
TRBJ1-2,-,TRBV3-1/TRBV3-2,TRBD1,TGTGCCAGCAGCCAAACGGGACAGCAGATTTATGGCTACACCTTC,CASSQTGQQIYGYTF
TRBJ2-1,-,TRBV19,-,TGTGCCAGTAGTATCCGTGGGGACATTTTTCCCACAATTGAGCAGTTCTTC,CASSIRGDIFPTIEQFF
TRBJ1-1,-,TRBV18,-,TGTGCCAGCTCCACCACCCGGGATAACACTGAAGCTTTCTTT,CASSTTRDNTEAFF
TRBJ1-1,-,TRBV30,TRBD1,TGTGCCTGGAGGACCCCAAGGACAGGGGTGCTCTTCAAAGCTTTCTTT,CAWRTPRTGVLFKAFF
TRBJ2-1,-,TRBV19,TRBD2,TGTGCCAGTACCTTCGGGGGGATAGACAATGAGCAGTTCTTC,CASTFGGIDNEQFF
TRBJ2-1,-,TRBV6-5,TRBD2,TGTGCCAGCAGTTACGTGTCGGGAGGCCTGAATGAGCAGTTCTTC,CASSYVSGGLNEQFF
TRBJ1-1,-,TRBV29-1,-,TGCAGCGTCCGCGTCGGGGGGAACACTGAAGCTTTCTTT,CSVRVGGNTEAFF
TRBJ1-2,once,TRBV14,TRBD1,TGTGCCAGCAGCCAAGGACAGGGTGACTACACCTTC,CASSQGQGDYTF
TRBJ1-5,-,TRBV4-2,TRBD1,TGTGCCAGCAGCCAAGATACTGCCCCGGCAGGGGGCGGCCCCCAGCATTTT,CASSQDTAPAGGGPQHF
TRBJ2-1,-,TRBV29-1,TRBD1,TGCAGCGTTGAAGAGACTCAGGGGGCAAGAAATGAGCAGTTCTTC,CSVEETQGARNEQFF
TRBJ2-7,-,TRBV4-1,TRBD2,TGCGCCAGCAGCCAAGGTCCTAGCGGGGGGTTAAGCTCCTACGAGCAGTACTTC,CASSQGPSGGLSSYEQYF
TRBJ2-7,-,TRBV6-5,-,TGTGCCAGCAGCCGCGGGACAGCCTACGAGCAGTACTTC,CASSRGTAYEQYF
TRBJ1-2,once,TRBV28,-,TGTGCCAGCAGTTACCCAGACACCTCCTATGGCTACACCTTC,CASSYPDTSYGYTF
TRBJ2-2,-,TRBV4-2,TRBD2,TGTGCCAGCATTAGTAGCGGGGGGCCCGGGGAGCTGTTTTTT,CASISSGGPGELFF
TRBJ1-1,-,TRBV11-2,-,TGTGCCAGCAGCCGCGTGTCGAGGAACACTGAAGCTTTCTTT,CASSRVSRNTEAFF
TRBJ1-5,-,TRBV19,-,TGTGCCAGTATTAGAACAGGTAGCAATAGCAATCAGCCCCAGCATTTT,CASIRTGSNSNQPQHF
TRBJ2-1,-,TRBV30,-,TGTGCCTGGAGTGTTGGTCGGGATGAGCAGTTCTTC,CAWSVGRDEQFF
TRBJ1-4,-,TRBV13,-,TGTGCCAGCAGCGCCCGGGTATCAGGCGGGGAAAAACTGTTTTTT,CASSARVSGGEKLFF
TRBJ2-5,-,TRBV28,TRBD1,TGTGCCAGCAGACGGGACAGGGTCGGATTAGAGACCCAGTACTTC,CASRRDRVGLETQYF
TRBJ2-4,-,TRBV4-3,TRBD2,TGCGCCAGCAGCCAAGAGGGACTAGCGGGAGCCAAAAACATTCAGTACTTC,CASSQEGLAGAKNIQYF
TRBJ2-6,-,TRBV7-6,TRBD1,TGTGCCAGCAGCTTAGGGGCCACAGGGGTGGGGGCCAACGTCCTGACTTTC,CASSLGATGVGANVLTF
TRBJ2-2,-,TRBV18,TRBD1,TGTGCCAGCTCACCCGGACAGGGGAACACCGGGGAGCTGTTTTTT,CASSPGQGNTGELFF
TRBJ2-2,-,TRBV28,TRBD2,TGTGCCAGCACTTCGACTAGCGGGGGATCGCGGGGCGGGGAGCTGTTTTTT,CASTSTSGGSRGGELFF
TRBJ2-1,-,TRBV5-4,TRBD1,TGTGCCAGCAGGGCAGGACAGGGGAGTTACAATGAGCAGTTCTTC,CASRAGQGSYNEQFF
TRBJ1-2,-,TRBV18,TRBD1,TGTGCCAGCTCATCAAGACAGGGAAATTACTATGGCTACACCTTC,CASSSRQGNYYGYTF
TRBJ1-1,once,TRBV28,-,TGTGCCAGCAGTCCTTGGGGAGGGGACACTGAAGCTTTCTTT,CASSPWGGDTEAFF
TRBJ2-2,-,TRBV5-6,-,TGTGCCAGCAGCTGGACCCAGGGTACCCGGTGGACCGGGGAGCTGTTTTTT,CASSWTQGTRWTGELFF